The 31 T cell receptor beta chains listed next were all sequenced from one sample in a study of blood T cells in healthy people across ages. Primers used in a second PCR of about 6 to 11 cycles were a sample-barcoded 5' primer and a J-beta primer mix. TCRdb re-analysed the 5' RACE reads in MiXCR, keeping a single row per CDR3 protein. The data contain 1.5 million to 2 million distinct CDR3 sequences, approximately 39% of them singletons. Input material: blood. These receptors were obtained from a human donor in good health.

This clonotype was seen a single time. CDR3: CATSDRIDRRGYTF. DNA for the CDR3: TGTGCCACCAGTGATCGGATCGACCGTAGAGGCTACACCTTC. J is TRBJ1-2 and V is TRBV24-1; no clear D. CDR3 size: 14 residues. Germline V lookup: CDR1 KGHDR, CDR2 SFDVKD. V was shortened by 3 bases and J by 8 bases, with 15 bases between the two germline ends.

Comment on this clonotype: One end of the junction fails to match germline, which may point to a read error. The chain uses TRBV10-2 and TRBJ2-4; the D call may be TRBD1 or TRBD2 (6 bases each). The CDR3 is 14 residues long. The germline V gene encodes CDR1 WSHSY and CDR2 SAAADI. The CDR3 loop is CVSSEQGLQNIQYF. CDR3 DNA: TGCGTCAGCAGTGAACAGGGACTCCAAAACATTCAGTACTTC.

This clonotype was observed a handful of times. The chain employs TRBV7-3 and TRBJ2-1; TRBD2 agrees at 16 bases. CDR1 SGHTA and CDR2 FQGTGA come from the germline V gene. The CDR3 is 15 residues long. V was clipped by 6 bases and J by 13 bases; unmatched bases: 9. The CDR3 DNA reads as TGTGCCAGCAGTCTAGGGACTAGCGGGGGGGAGGTTCAGTTCTTC. It codes for CASSLGTSGGEVQFF.

This clonotype was counted only a few times. A junction boundary mismatches the germline segment, possibly from a read error. This chain uses TRBV7-7 with TRBJ2-1, with 8 bases identical to TRBD1. Germline V gene data show CDR1 as SSHAT and CDR2 as FNYEAQ (reference sequence). CDR3 length: 13 amino acids. CDR3 DNA: TGTGCTAGCAGCACAGGGGGCTACAATGAGCAGTTCTTC. This translates into CASSTGGYNEQFF.

This clonotype was observed a few times. This chain connects TRBV15 to TRBJ2-3; TRBD1 matches at 7 bases. This CDR3 spans 18 amino acids. Germline lookup yields CDR1 LNHNV and CDR2 YYDKDF (reference sequence). V was clipped by 0 bases and J by 4 bases; unmatched bases: 13. The chain's CDR3 is CATSRDTGQVPNADTQYF. In DNA form, the CDR3 reads TGTGCCACCAGCAGAGACACAGGACAGGTGCCCAACGCAGATACGCAGTATTTT.

The chain combines TRBV3-1 with TRBJ2-1, with TRBD2 as a possible D gene (6 bases). CDR3 length equals 11 residues. V was pared by 3 bases and J by 10 bases, with 7 bases between. Germline values: CDR1 LGHDT, CDR2 YNNKEL (reference sequence). DNA for the CDR3: TGTGCCAGCAGCCATCTAGCGGAGCAGTTCTTC. Amino acids: CASSHLAEQFF.

This sequence joins TRBV3-1 and TRBJ1-1; no firm D call. The germline CDR1 and CDR2 sequences are LGHDT and YNNKEL (reference sequence). The CDR3 has 13 residues. The ends were cut back, 2 bases at V and 9 bases at J, with 13 bases in the middle. CDR3: CASSQLAEYQAFF. CDR3 sequence (DNA): TGTGCCAGCAGCCAATTAGCAGAGTACCAAGCTTTCTTT.

This clonotype was seen at least ten times. The V and J genes are TRBV20-1 and TRBJ2-3; D might be TRBD2 (6 bases). V lost 2 bases and J lost 4, with 13 bases in between. The germline V gene has CDR1 DFQATT and CDR2 SNEGSKA (reference sequence). The CDR3 length is 14 residues. CDR3 in DNA: TGCAGTGCTAGACTATCGGGGGAGGCAGATACGCAGTATTTT. Its translation is CSARLSGEADTQYF.

The genes are TRBV5-1 and TRBJ2-3; unclear D gene. Germline lookup yields CDR1 SGHRS and CDR2 YFSETQ. The CDR3 consists of 13 residues. V lost 3 bases to trimming and J lost 6 bases, with 11 bases between them. In DNA form, the CDR3 reads TGCGCCAGCAGCTCCGCCGTAGGGGATACGCAGTATTTT. Its translation: CASSSAVGDTQYF.

This clonotype was observed a handful of times. The chain links TRBV12-3 or TRBV12-4 to TRBJ2-1; 8 positions agree with TRBD2. The J segment lost 8 bases and the V segment lost 6 bases, leaving 6 bases of the junction unmatched. The CDR3 sequence is 13 residues long. The CDR3 DNA follows: TGTGCCAGCAGCGGGGGGGGTCCTTATGAGCAGTTCTTC. Protein product: CASSGGGPYEQFF.

Only a few counts were recorded for this clonotype. This chain links TRBV20-1 with TRBJ1-2; 10 bases align to TRBD1. V gave up 3 bases and J gave up 7 bases; unmatched junction bases: 2. Looked up from germline, CDR1 is DFQATT and CDR2 is SNEGSKA (reference sequence). CDR3 length: 12 residues. CDR3 nucleotides: TGCAGTGCTAGGGGACAGGGGACTGGCTACACCTTC. Protein sequence: CSARGQGTGYTF.

The table lists this clonotype with a count of one. The chain joins TRBV29-1 to TRBJ2-5; the D gene is possibly TRBD1 (5 bases). The CDR3 spans 14 residues. Trimming took 0 bases from V and 4 from J, leaving 12 bases between them. Germline CDR1 is SQVTM and CDR2 is ANQGSEA. The CDR3 DNA follows: TGCAGCGTTGAAGATATAGGGGTTCCAGAGACCCAGTACTTC. The encoded protein is CSVEDIGVPETQYF. Full variable domain (missing parts from reference TRBV29-1 and TRBJ2-5): SAVISQKPSRDICQRGTSLTIQCQVDSQVTMMFWYRQQPGQSLTLIATANQGSEATYESGFVIDKFPISRPNLTFSTLTVSNMSPEDSSIYLCSVEDIGVPETQYFGPGTRLLVL.

The chain combines TRBV20-1 with TRBJ2-5; D is uncertain. The J call is uncertain, as TRBJ2-7 better fits the DNA end. Looked up from germline, CDR1 is DFQATT and CDR2 is SNEGSKA (reference sequence). This CDR3 has 14 amino acids. Here the CDR3 reads CSARDEVFAYEQYF. The CDR3, as DNA: TGCAGTGCTAGAGATGAGGTCTTTGCCTACGAGCAGTACTTC.

This sequence joins TRBV9 and TRBJ2-5, with 10 bases that match TRBD2. CDR3 length: 17 residues. The trim removed 3 bases at V and 0 bases at J, leaving 8 bases unmatched. The V gene's germline CDR1 is SGDLS and CDR2 YYNGEE. The CDR3 here is CASSDRTSGSYQETQYF. For the CDR3, the DNA is TGTGCCAGCAGCGACCGGACTAGCGGATCGTACCAAGAGACCCAGTACTTC. The full variable domain, rest sourced from reference TRBV9 and TRBJ2-5, is DSGVTQTPKHLITATGQRVTLRCSPRSGDLSVYWYQQSLDQGLQFLIQYYNGEERAKGNILERFSAQQFPDLHSELNLSSLELGDSALYFCASSDRTSGSYQETQYFGPGTRLLVL.

This sequence joins TRBV7-2 and TRBJ2-1; D is possibly TRBD2 (7 bases). V lost 1 base to trimming and J lost 0 bases, with 19 bases between them. The CDR3 consists of 19 residues. Looked up from germline, CDR1 is SGHTA and CDR2 is FQGNSA. CDR3 region: CASSLGVLRRGGSYNEQFF. CDR3 nucleotide sequence: TGTGCCAGCAGCTTAGGGGTCCTCCGTAGGGGGGGCTCCTACAATGAGCAGTTCTTC.

This clonotype was recorded a few times. The chain uses TRBV25-1 and TRBJ2-1, with D possibly being TRBD1 (6 bases). Germline loops: CDR1 MGHDK, CDR2 SYGVNS. V was pared by 3 bases and J by 9 bases, with 9 bases between. The CDR3 sequence is 12 residues long. Here the CDR3 DNA reads TGTGCCAGCAGTGACACAGGGTTTGAGCAGTTCTTC. It yields the protein CASSDTGFEQFF.

This clonotype was counted many times. J is TRBJ2-3 and V is TRBV4-1; D perhaps matches TRBD1 (6 bases). V lost 2 bases and J 0 bases, leaving 6 bases between the germline ends. The CDR3 consists of 14 residues. Looked up from germline, CDR1 is MGHRA and CDR2 is YSYEKL. The CDR3 region has the DNA TGCGCCAGCAGCCAACAGGGGAGCACAGATACGCAGTATTTT. Amino acids: CASSQQGSTDTQYF.

This chain joins TRBV28 and TRBJ1-2; 8 positions agree with TRBD1. V lost 1 base to trimming and J lost 5 bases; unmatched junction nucleotides: 9. CDR3 size: 16 residues. Germline CDR1 and CDR2: MDHEN and SYDVKM. CDR3 protein: CASSLFGIGQGYGYTF. CDR3 bases: TGTGCCAGCAGTTTATTTGGGATTGGACAGGGATATGGCTACACCTTC.

The V and J genes are TRBV28 and TRBJ2-5; 8 positions agree with TRBD2. Trimming took 6 bases from V and 5 from J; bases not matched to a gene: 11. Germline-derived CDR1 and CDR2 are MDHEN and SYDVKM. The CDR3 sequence is 15 residues long. The CDR3 is CASRAPRGARETQYF. The CDR3 region has the DNA TGTGCCAGCAGGGCCCCGCGGGGGGCCCGGGAGACCCAGTACTTC.

This clonotype was counted a few times. The rearrangement joins TRBV5-1 to TRBJ2-4; 7 positions agree with TRBD1. The DNA matches TRBJ2-7 better at its end, which makes the J call doubtful. This CDR3 is built from 16 residues. Germline CDR1 and CDR2: SGHRS and YFSETQ. CDR3 residues: CASSPAPRGRTGEQYF. As DNA, the CDR3 is TGCGCCAGCAGTCCCGCACCTAGGGGGCGCACAGGCGAGCAGTACTTC.

The genes are TRBV4-3 and TRBJ2-7; D might be TRBD1 (6 bases). The CDR3 loop spans 16 amino acids. Per the germline V gene, CDR1 is LGHNA and CDR2 is YSLEER. V shed 1 base and J shed 0 bases, with 13 bases lying between them. The CDR3 spells CASSQGLDRPSYEQYF. In DNA form, the CDR3 reads TGCGCCAGCAGCCAAGGCCTAGACAGGCCCTCCTACGAGCAGTACTTC.

This chain connects TRBV28 to TRBJ1-3; unclear D gene. Germline loops: CDR1 MDHEN, CDR2 SYDVKM. The CDR3 covers 17 residues. V was clipped by 2 bases and J by 0 bases, with 14 bases between them. In nucleotides, the CDR3 is TGTGCCAGCAGTTTACAGTTAGCCGCGAGCTCTGGAAACACCATATATTTT. Its protein product is CASSLQLAASSGNTIYF. Variable domain in full (rest from reference TRBV28 and TRBJ1-3): DVKVTQSSRYLVKRTGEKVFLECVQDMDHENMFWYRQDPGLGLRLIYFSYDVKMKEKGDIPEGYSVSREKKERFSLILESASTNQTSMYLCASSLQLAASSGNTIYFGEGSWLTVV.

The table lists this clonotype with a few counts. The chain carries TRBV7-2 and TRBJ2-5, with D possibly matching TRBD2 (5 bases). Germline V lookup: CDR1 SGHTA, CDR2 FQGNSA. This CDR3 comprises 15 residues. Deletions cut 5 bases from V and 1 base from J, with 14 bases between. For the CDR3, the DNA is TGTGCCAGCAGCCTAACGACCGGGGTCCAAGAGACCCAGTACTTC. This codes for CASSLTTGVQETQYF. Based on the CDR3 plus reference TRBV7-2 and TRBJ2-5, the full variable domain is GAGVSQSPSNKVTEKGKDVELRCDPISGHTALYWYRQSLGQGLEFLIYFQGNSAPDKSGLPSDRFSAERTGGSVSTLTIQRTQQEDSAVYLCASSLTTGVQETQYFGPGTRLLVL.

This clonotype was counted ten times or more. The chain uses TRBV29-1 and TRBJ2-6; the D call may be TRBD1 or TRBD2 (5 bases each). Trimming shortened V by 8 bases and J by 0 bases, and 14 bases separated the two germline ends. Germline CDR1 reads SQVTM; CDR2 reads ANQGSEA. CDR3 size: 15 residues. The CDR3 DNA reads as TGCAGCACCGGGGACGGAATCTCTGGGGCCAACGTCCTGACTTTC. Protein sequence: CSTGDGISGANVLTF.

This clonotype was counted only a few times. This sequence joins TRBV25-1 and TRBJ2-3, with D tentatively TRBD2 (5 bases). V was pared by 5 bases and J by 5 bases, with 11 bases between. The V gene's germline CDR1 is MGHDK and CDR2 SYGVNS. The CDR3 totals 13 residues. CDR3 residues: CASSMGVQDTQYF. The CDR3 DNA reads TGTGCCAGCAGTATGGGAGTTCAAGATACGCAGTATTTT.

Remarks on this clonotype: Sequence at one end of the junction differs from germline and may be a read error. This chain uses TRBV20-1 with TRBJ2-1, with TRBD1 matching 7 bases. Germline V gene sequence: CDR1 DFQATT, CDR2 SNEGSKA (reference sequence). The CDR3 loop spans 13 amino acids. CDR3 bases: TGCAGTGCTAGAGATGGGACAGACAATGGGCAGTTCTTC. Translated, it gives CSARDGTDNGQFF.

This sequence joins TRBV4-1 and TRBJ2-5, with 10 bases that match TRBD1. CDR1 is MGHRA and CDR2 is YSYEKL in the germline V gene. This CDR3 contains 17 residues. Germline trimming cut 1 base from V and 11 bases from J; bases unmatched to any gene: 16. The CDR3 is CASSQGNSGTGDLGQYF. The DNA for the CDR3 is TGCGCCAGCAGCCAAGGTAACTCCGGGACAGGGGATCTCGGGCAGTACTTC.

This chain connects TRBV2 to TRBJ1-1, with 9 bases that match TRBD1. CDR1 SNHLY and CDR2 FYNNEI come from the germline V gene. J was trimmed by 4 bases and V by 3 bases; bases with no gene match: 3. The CDR3 runs 14 residues. The CDR3 region has the DNA TGTGCCAGCAGTGATTTGGACAGGGGCACTGAAGCTTTCTTT. It is translated as CASSDLDRGTEAFF.

V gene TRBV28 combines with J gene TRBJ2-1; tentative D call: TRBD1 (5 bases). This CDR3 has 12 amino acids. V gave up 7 bases and J gave up 8 bases, with 12 bases separating them. CDR1 and CDR2 from the germline V gene are MDHEN and SYDVKM. CDR3 amino acids: CASTPQDHEQFF. DNA for the CDR3: TGTGCCAGCACTCCACAGGATCATGAGCAGTTCTTC.

This clonotype was detected only a few times. J is TRBJ2-7 and V is TRBV18; unclear D gene. This CDR3 region has 15 residues. Germline CDR1 and CDR2: KGHSH and LQKENI. Trimming cost V 1 base and J 0 bases, with 10 bases left between them. The CDR3 sequence is CASSPREISSYEQYF. The DNA for the CDR3 is TGTGCCAGCTCACCACGTGAGATCAGCTCCTACGAGCAGTACTTC.

This clonotype was seen a few times. J is TRBJ1-2 and V is TRBV20-1; 8 positions agree with TRBD1. Trimming at V came to 7 bases and at J to 6 bases, leaving 19 bases not matched to a gene. Germline V CDR1 and CDR2: DFQATT, SNEGSKA (reference sequence). There are 16 residues in the CDR3. CDR3 loop: CSVFHGGQGSSNGYTF. Written as DNA, the CDR3 is TGCAGTGTTTTTCACGGCGGACAGGGAAGTAGCAATGGCTACACCTTC.